Presented here are 3 T cell receptor beta chains from one specimen sequenced in a study of read filtering for tumor transcriptome and immune sequencing. Molecular barcoded adaptors covering alpha/delta and beta/gamma chains were used on roughly 400 ng RNA. TCRdb itself ran the reads through MiXCR, one entry per CDR3 protein. The sample lists some 120,000 distinct CDR3 sequences; 10% to 15% were seen once. The sample comprised a population of CD138-negative cells sorted from bone marrow. The receptors were sampled from a donor aged 40 or over with multiple myeloma.

This clonotype came up many times. The chain links TRBV7-6 to TRBJ2-2; TRBD1 matches at 9 bases. V lost 2 bases and J lost 4; bases outside the gene matches: 11. Germline V gene lookup returns CDR1 SGHVS and CDR2 FNYEAQ. This CDR3 has 18 residues. The CDR3 DNA reads as TGTGCCAGCAGCTTATGGGGGACAGGGAAAGATCGCACCGGGGAGCTGTTTTTT. The encoded protein is CASSLWGTGKDRTGELFF.

This clonotype has a handful of counts. This chain uses TRBV6-5 with TRBJ2-3, with D unresolved. Trimming pared 5 bases from V and 1 base from J, leaving 16 bases between. Germline V gene lookup returns CDR1 MNHEY and CDR2 SVGAGI. This CDR3 is 16 amino acids long. Written as DNA, the CDR3 is TGTGCCAGCAGTGACGACAAAAGTACGGGCACAGATACGCAGTATTTT. The encoded protein is CASSDDKSTGTDTQYF.

This clonotype was seen many times. J is TRBJ2-7 and V is TRBV6-2 or TRBV6-3, with 7 nucleotides matching TRBD2. Germline CDR1 reads MNHEY; CDR2 reads SVGEGT. The CDR3 has 12 amino acids. The J segment lost 7 bases and the V segment lost 1 base, leaving 1 base of the junction unmatched. The CDR3 sequence is CASSYWRGEQYF. For the CDR3, the DNA is TGTGCCAGCAGTTACTGGCGGGGGGAGCAGTACTTC.